The 4 T cell receptor beta chains presented below share a single source sample, sequenced in a study of cytomegalovirus exposure and HLA in healthy donors. In the PCR, 60 Vbeta and 13 Jbeta primers were used. Clones were sequenced by immunoSEQ multiplex PCR, and TCRdb holds only the in-frame ones, with some missing. The sample has 150,000 to 200,000 clones, 81% seen once. Sequenced sample: PBMCs. These receptors came from a man younger than 35 in good health and CMV-seronegative.

The chain uses TRBV9 and TRBJ2-3; D is ambiguous. Germline V gene sequence: CDR1 SGDLS, CDR2 YYNGEE. Trimming took 4 bases from V and 4 from J, leaving 16 bases between them. The CDR3 contains 15 residues. The CDR3 bases are TGTGCCAGCAGCCTCCAGCAGCGTAAATCAGATACGCAGTATTTT. It yields the protein CASSLQQRKSDTQYF.

The CDR3 loop is CASPPAEGAGASSYEQYF. Here the CDR3 DNA reads TGTGCCAGCCCCCCAGCGGAGGGAGCGGGAGCAAGCTCCTACGAGCAGTACTTC. The chain employs TRBV28 and TRBJ2-7, with 8 positions matching TRBD2. The CDR3 loop spans 18 amino acids. V gave up 8 bases and J gave up 0 bases; unmatched junction bases: 18. Germline V gives CDR1 MDHEN, CDR2 SYDVKM.

The V gene is TRBV6-5, the J gene TRBJ2-1; the D gene is possibly TRBD1 (5 bases). Trimming left V 7 bases short and J 6 bases short, with 7 bases between. Germline CDR1 and CDR2: MNHEY and SVGAGI. The CDR3 extends over 11 amino acids. As DNA, the CDR3 is TGTGCCAGCACTAGGGGCAATGAGCAGTTCTTC. It translates to CASTRGNEQFF.

The gene calls are TRBV11-2 and TRBJ1-2; TRBD1 is a possible D gene (6 bases). V dropped 2 bases and J dropped 3 bases, with 10 bases sitting between them. The germline gives CDR1 SGHAT, CDR2 FQNNGV. The CDR3 extends over 14 amino acids. CDR3 protein: CASSLSPGDYGYTF. DNA for the CDR3: TGTGCCAGCAGCTTAAGTCCAGGGGACTATGGCTACACCTTC.